This T cell receptor beta chain was sequenced during a study of T cells in Graves' hyperthyroidism and ophthalmopathy. Study-wide points: Classification by a 13 V-J model distinguished ophthalmopathy from stable hyperthyroidism.

Graves' hyperthyroidism was deemed stable given no ophthalmopathy progression within 18 months. The CDR3 covers 14 residues. The V end lost 5 bases, the J end lost 6 bases, and 15 bases lay between the germline ends. The germline V gene has CDR1 SGHAT and CDR2 FQNNGV. This clonotype was detected many times. As yet, its antigen is unknown. Template material for amplifying TCR beta CDR3 regions consisted of RNA transcripts. HTBI primers were used for first-round RT-PCR of the TCR CDR3. One entry per CDR3 protein, called by TCRdb with MiXCR from the multiplex PCR reads. The sample consists of about 210,000 distinct CDR3 sequences, approximately 17% of them appearing once.

The sequence was collected from a man aged 50-60 years with Graves' hyperthyroidism. The chain recombines TRBV11-2 with TRBJ2-3; a possible D gene is TRBD1 (6 bases). Specimen: blood. The CDR3, as DNA: TGTGCCAGCAGCCAACCCAGGGGAAGCGATACGCAGTATTTT. It codes for CASSQPRGSDTQYF.